A single sample gave rise to the 15 T cell receptor beta chains below, sequenced in a study of shared clonotypes between healthy human individuals. Sequencing was performed with immunoSEQ multiplex PCR; in TCRdb, only in-frame clones are kept and a portion is missing. The sample carries about 2.5 million clones, around 92% recorded once. Sequenced input: naive CD4+ T cells from PBMCs. Stated subset: CD45RA+ positively selected. All receptors derive from a man aged 18 to 29 in good health. Some clones in this sample may be carry-over from other donors' samples.

The J gene is TRBJ2-3, the V gene TRBV4-1; D assignment may be TRBD1 or TRBD2 (5 bases each). Germline V CDR1 and CDR2: MGHRA, YSYEKL. The V end lost 0 bases, the J end lost 2 bases, and 12 bases lay between the germline ends. The CDR3 runs 16 residues. The CDR3 protein is CASSQESLGDTDTQYF. In DNA, the CDR3 is TGCGCCAGCAGCCAAGAATCCTTGGGGGACACAGATACGCAGTATTTT.

The gene calls are TRBV7-9 and TRBJ1-2; D is unresolved. CDR1 is SEHNR, CDR2 FQNEAQ, per germline (reference sequence). Trimming cost V 1 base and J 8 bases, with 11 bases left between them. This CDR3 spans 13 amino acids. The CDR3 is CASSLGHFGGYTF. The CDR3 DNA reads as TGTGCCAGCAGCTTAGGACATTTTGGAGGCTACACCTTC. Drawing the rest from reference TRBV7-9 and TRBJ1-2, the complete variable domain is DTGVSQNPRHKITKRGQNVTFRCDPISEHNRLYWYRQTLGQGPEFLTYFQNEAQLEKSRLLSDRFSAERPKGSFSTLEIQRTEQGDSAMYLCASSLGHFGGYTFGSGTRLTVV.

This clone was detected only once. The chain has TRBV29-1 and TRBJ2-7; the match to TRBD2 covers 7 bases. Trimming removed 2 bases from V and 5 bases from J; junction bases left unmatched: 9. Germline CDR1 and CDR2: SQVTM and ANQGSEA. The CDR3 length is 14 residues. The CDR3 loop is CSVETGGSTHEQYF. In DNA, the CDR3 is TGCAGCGTTGAAACTGGCGGGAGCACACACGAGCAGTACTTC.

The V and J genes are TRBV18 and TRBJ1-1; possibly TRBD1 for D (5 bases). V lost 3 bases and J 0 bases, leaving 11 bases between the germline ends. This CDR3 is 15 amino acids long. CDR1 is KGHSH, CDR2 LQKENI, per germline. Written as DNA, the CDR3 is TGTGCCAGCTCACCGGGGCAGCAGATGAACACTGAAGCTTTCTTT. Translating gives CASSPGQQMNTEAFF.

The chain employs TRBV29-1 and TRBJ2-7, with D perhaps matching TRBD2 (5 bases). The CDR3 has 13 residues. Trimming shortened V by 3 bases and J by 4 bases, and 13 bases separated the two germline ends. CDR1 SQVTM and CDR2 ANQGSEA come from the germline V gene. The CDR3 loop reads CSVDSGERYEQYF. For the CDR3, the DNA is TGCAGCGTTGATTCCGGGGAAAGGTACGAGCAGTACTTC.

The rearrangement uses TRBV5-3 and TRBJ2-3; 10 nucleotides agree with TRBD2. TRBV5-3 counts as an open reading frame of uncertain function. The trim removed 6 bases at V and 6 bases at J, leaving 13 bases unmatched. The CDR3 is 16 residues long. The CDR3 nucleotides read TGTGCCAGAAAGGGGGAAGGGGCTAGCGGGAGCGATACGCAGTATTTT. Translating it yields CARKGEGASGSDTQYF.

The rearrangement links TRBV5-1 to TRBJ2-1; 7 nucleotides line up with TRBD2. Germline values: CDR1 SGHRS, CDR2 YFSETQ. The CDR3 is 15 amino acids. V was pared by 4 bases and J by 4 bases, with 8 bases of the junction left unmatched. This CDR3 reads CASSPDGGGYNEQFF. CDR3 sequence (DNA): TGCGCCAGCAGCCCCGACGGCGGGGGTTACAATGAGCAGTTCTTC. Full variable domain (outside the CDR3, taken from reference TRBV5-1 and TRBJ2-1): KAGVTQTPRYLIKTRGQQVTLSCSPISGHRSVSWYQQTPGQGLQFLFEYFSETQRNKGNFPGRFSGRQFSNSRSEMNVSTLELGDSALYLCASSPDGGGYNEQFFGPGTRLTVL.

CDR3 nucleotides: TGTGCCAGCAGCCCCGGTAGCGGAGTGCAGTACTTC. Translating gives CASSPGSGVQYF. The genes are TRBV5-4 and TRBJ2-7; perhaps TRBD2 as D (6 bases). Germline-derived CDR1 and CDR2 are SGHNT and YYREEE (reference sequence). The V and J ends lost 4 bases and 9 bases respectively, with 14 bases between them. This CDR3 spans 12 amino acids.

This clone was counted once. The rearrangement joins TRBV28 to TRBJ2-7; D is possibly TRBD1 or TRBD2 (7 bases each). Trimming cost V 4 bases and J 3 bases, with 19 bases left between them. Germline CDR1 is MDHEN and CDR2 is SYDVKM. The CDR3 has 16 amino acids. The CDR3: CASSSQRQGGGYEQYF. CDR3 nucleotide sequence: TGTGCCAGCAGTTCTCAGAGACAGGGAGGGGGCTACGAGCAGTACTTC. The full variable domain, with the rest looked up from reference TRBV28 and TRBJ2-7, is DVKVTQSSRYLVKRTGEKVFLECVQDMDHENMFWYRQDPGLGLRLIYFSYDVKMKEKGDIPEGYSVSREKKERFSLILESASTNQTSMYLCASSSQRQGGGYEQYFGPGTRLTVT.

This chain uses TRBV28 with TRBJ1-2, with D possibly being TRBD1 (6 bases). Germline V CDR1 and CDR2: MDHEN, SYDVKM. The CDR3 covers 16 residues. V lost 1 base, J lost 5 bases, and 17 bases lay in between. The CDR3 DNA reads TGTGCCAGCAGTTTATCCCCCCGGGGGCAGAAGTATGGCTACACCTTC. This codes for CASSLSPRGQKYGYTF.

This sequence joins TRBV5-5 and TRBJ2-1, with TRBD2 identical over 10 bases. The CDR3 runs to 16 residues. Per germline, CDR1 SGHKS and CDR2 YYEKEE (reference sequence). The junction had 4 bases not matched to a gene; V was cut back by 0 bases and J by 4 bases. CDR3 sequence: CASSLGTSGLYNEQFF. CDR3 DNA: TGTGCCAGCAGCTTGGGGACTAGCGGTTTATACAATGAGCAGTTCTTC. The whole variable domain, filled in from reference TRBV5-5 and TRBJ2-1, reads DAGVTQSPTHLIKTRGQQVTLRCSPISGHKSVSWYQQVLGQGPQFIFQYYEKEERGRGNFPDRFSARQFPNYSSELNVNALLLGDSALYLCASSLGTSGLYNEQFFGPGTRLTVL.

This clone has just one count. The chain recombines TRBV2 with TRBJ1-3; perhaps TRBD1 as D (5 bases). Germline V gene sequence: CDR1 SNHLY, CDR2 FYNNEI. The CDR3 runs 15 residues. The germline V and J ends were trimmed by 4 bases and 0 bases, with 10 bases remaining between them. As DNA, the CDR3 is TGTGCCAGCAGTGTCAGGGCCGGCTCTGGAAACACCATATATTTT. Residues: CASSVRAGSGNTIYF.

The chain joins TRBV2 to TRBJ2-1, with D perhaps given as TRBD1 or TRBD2 (5 bases each). The CDR3 runs to 12 residues. Trimming cost V 9 bases and J 9 bases, with 15 bases left between them. Germline assignment: CDR1 SNHLY and CDR2 FYNNEI. CDR3 sequence (DNA): TGTGCCAGATGGAAGACTGGGGGTGAGCAGTTCTTC. Encoded protein: CARWKTGGEQFF.

The CDR3 loop reads CASSLYDLKNEAFF. CDR3 sequence (DNA): TGTGCCAGCAGCTTATACGACTTGAAAAATGAAGCTTTCTTT. V gene TRBV5-4 combines with J gene TRBJ1-1; D call uncertain. Germline V lookup: CDR1 SGHNT, CDR2 YYREEE (reference sequence). Between the trimmed V and J ends, which lost 2 bases and 7 bases, there was a span of 15 bases. This CDR3 has 14 residues.

This clone came up once. One junction end does not reproduce the germline sequence, and a read error may be involved. The V call is TRBV7-2, the J call TRBJ1-2; TRBD1 is a possible D gene (5 bases). CDR1 is SGHTA, CDR2 FQGNSA, per germline. The length of the CDR3 is 13 residues. CDR3 DNA sequence: TGTGCCAGCAGCTTAGAACGAGGGACGGCGGGATTCTTC. As protein: CASSLERGTAGFF. Combining the CDR3 with reference TRBV7-2 and TRBJ1-2 gives the whole variable domain GAGVSQSPSNKVTEKGKDVELRCDPISGHTALYWYRQSLGQGLEFLIYFQGNSAPDKSGLPSDRFSAERTGGSVSTLTIQRTQQEDSAVYLCASSLERGTAGFFGSGTRLTVV.